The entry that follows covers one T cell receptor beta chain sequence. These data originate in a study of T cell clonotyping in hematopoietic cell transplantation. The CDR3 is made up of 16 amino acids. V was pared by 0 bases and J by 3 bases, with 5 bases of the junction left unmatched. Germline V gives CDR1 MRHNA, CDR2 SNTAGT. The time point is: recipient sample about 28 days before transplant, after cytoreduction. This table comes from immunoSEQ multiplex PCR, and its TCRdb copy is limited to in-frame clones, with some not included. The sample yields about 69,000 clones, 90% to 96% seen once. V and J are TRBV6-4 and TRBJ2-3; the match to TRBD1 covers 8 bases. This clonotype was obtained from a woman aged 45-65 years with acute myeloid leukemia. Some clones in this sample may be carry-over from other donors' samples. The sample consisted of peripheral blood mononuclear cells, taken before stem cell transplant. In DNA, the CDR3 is TGTGCCAGCAGTGACTCATACAGGGGGGAGACAGATACGCAGTATTTT. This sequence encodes CASSDSYRGETDTQYF.